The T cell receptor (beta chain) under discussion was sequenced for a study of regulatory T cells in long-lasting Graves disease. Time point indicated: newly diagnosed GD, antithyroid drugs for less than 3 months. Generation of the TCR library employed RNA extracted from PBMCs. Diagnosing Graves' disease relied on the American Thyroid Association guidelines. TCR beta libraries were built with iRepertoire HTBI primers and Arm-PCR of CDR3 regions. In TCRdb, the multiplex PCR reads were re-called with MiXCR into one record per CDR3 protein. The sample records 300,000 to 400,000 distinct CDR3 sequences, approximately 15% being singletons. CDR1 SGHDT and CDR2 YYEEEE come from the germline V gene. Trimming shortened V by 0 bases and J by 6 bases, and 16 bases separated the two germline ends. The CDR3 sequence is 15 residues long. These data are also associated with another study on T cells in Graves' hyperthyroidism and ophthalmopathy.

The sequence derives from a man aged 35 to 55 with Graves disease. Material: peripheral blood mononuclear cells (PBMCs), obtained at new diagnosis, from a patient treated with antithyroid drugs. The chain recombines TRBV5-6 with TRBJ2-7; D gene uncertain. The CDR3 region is CASSLGWPTPIEQYF. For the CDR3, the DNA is TGTGCCAGCAGCTTGGGGTGGCCAACCCCCATCGAGCAGTACTTC.